This entry describes one T cell receptor beta chain. Its antigen remains unidentified. One base away there is no much larger clone; base qualities are not given. TCRbeta CDR3 regions were amplified from genomic DNA by means of the immunoSEQ Assay, a bias-controlled multiplex PCR. Per the authors' processing: The number of nucleated cells in each sample was estimated from the amplification of reference gene primers within the assay. Sequence reads were collapsed and filtered to measure the absolute abundance of every unique TCRbeta CDR3 rearrangement. For each sample, productive Simpson clonality was calculated as the square root of Simpson's diversity index across productive rearrangements. The table comes from immuneACCESS by way of TCRdb, which keeps in-frame sequences with V and J called. Part of the clones is missing from these tables; in studies checked, under half for an unresolved V gene and the rest for unknown reasons. V and J calls and clone size are those listed in that table; D and trimming were worked out from the DNA. This sample is represented by some 120,000 clones; approximately 82% of them were singletons. The ten largest clones capture about 12% of the sample.

The data derive from a study of blood T cell repertoires in COVID-19 (dated by TCRdb to about 2020). Regarding the study in general: The collaborator samples originated in the United States, Italy and Spain and spanned the acute and convalescent phases of COVID-19. Where available, HLA class I and class II types were taken from metadata supplied by the sample provider and were not determined by assay-based typing. Samples came from the ongoing ImmuneRACE study (first 160 participants) plus 1,254 subjects from 6 global collaborators. The repertoires were made available in a free public database intended to serve as a resource for research on the immune response to SARS-CoV-2. The prospective study material was composed of cDNA or gDNA derived from T cells, B-cell-depleted T cells, or PBMCs. Deeply sampled blood TCRbeta repertoires from subjects exposed to, actively infected with, or recovered from COVID-19 were included in the dataset. Sample metadata almost always included a de-identified subject ID, COVID-19 status, age in years and sex.

V sheds 3 bases and J sheds 7 bases, leaving 12 bases between their ends. For CDR1 and CDR2, the germline V gene lists KGHDR and SFDVKD. Taken from cysteine to phenylalanine, the CDR3 has 14 residues. Only the CDR3 region is kept as DNA, spanning 42 bases read in frame from base 1. Collaborating institutions collected whole blood in K2EDTA tubes following their own protocols. For TCRbeta analysis, collaborator samples were shipped as frozen whole blood, as isolated PBMCs, or as DNA extracted from either sample type. Here is what the overall study found, with its caveats: How much clinical and demographic metadata was included differed by source and by participant, and the metadata was provided uncurated.

Sequenced sample: peripheral blood. The TCR originated in a man aged 60-69 years with acute or convalescent COVID-19. The sequence links TRBV24-1 to TRBJ1-5, with a tentative D gene TRBD1 over 5 matching bases. The CDR3 protein: CATSDSGGVQPQHF. The DNA is TGTGCCACCAGTGATAGTGGAGGGGTCCAGCCCCAGCATTTT.